This T cell receptor beta chain was found in a study of cytotoxic CD8 clonotypes in ibrutinib-treated CLL (dated by TCRdb to about 2021). Some background on the complete study: The cohort was composed of about 10 relapsed/refractory and fewer than 16 treatment-naive patients; IGHV unmutated status was identified in approximately 17 patients. Responses were partial in around 24 patients and complete in 2; after median roughly 69 months follow-up, some 14 stayed in remission and about twelve progressed. Response samples were taken after a median of approximately 13 months on treatment, ranging from roughly 6 to 36 months. An average of about 250,000 productive templates and 94,082 productive rearrangements was obtained per sample. Of the approximately 86 participants in the trial, approximately 26 had longitudinal samples available. Cryopreserved peripheral blood mononuclear cells were collected before treatment, at response, and at either disease progression or sustained remission. Patients were still on ibrutinib when every remission and progressive disease sample was collected. Broader findings and caveats from the paper: Sampling times were not matched between sustained-remission and progressing patients, and lymph node repertoires were not studied. Baseline clonality was found to be higher than that of age-matched healthy donors and was strongly correlated with circulating CD8+ T-cell counts. Clonality rose at ibrutinib response, remained stable during sustained remission, and dropped back toward baseline at progression. Public clonotypes were rare and either shrank or stayed stable during treatment, and the rise in clonality at ibrutinib response reflected expansion of private clonotypes.

As to this clone: Its antigen target is currently unknown. No much larger clonotype is one base removed from it; base qualities were not supplied.

For TCR beta library preparation, roughly 2 micrograms of genomic DNA were isolated from cryopreserved PBMCs. High-throughput TCR beta sequencing was performed on longitudinal blood samples from CLL patients receiving ibrutinib monotherapy. Patients were enrolled in a phase 2 open-label single-center ibrutinib monotherapy trial. On a MiSeq, deep resolution sequencing aimed for a depth between 1 in 1 million and 1 in 200,000 T cells, with each clonotype covered around 9.2x on average. The immunoSEQ hsTCRB Kit was used to generate TCR beta libraries. Concerning the study's data processing: The data were analyzed with ImmunoSEQ Analyzer and ImmunoSEQ Data Assistant, and V, D and J gene assignments followed IMGT definitions. Clonality, which ranges from 0 to 1, was calculated as one minus the normalized Shannon entropy of productive rearrangement frequencies. Public clonotype analysis was restricted to overrepresented clonotypes comprising at least 0.05% of each patient's repertoire. About a dozen age-matched healthy donor repertoires from immuneACCESS served as clonality controls. The table was pulled from immuneACCESS by TCRdb, which kept in-frame rearrangements only. Such tables lose some clones; where checked, under half of the loss comes from unresolved V genes, and the rest has no known cause. The D gene and trimming were derived from the DNA, and the V and J assignments and clone size from that table. This sample lists about 330,000 clones; around 66% were detected once. Clones ranked in the top ten supply roughly 6.3% of the sample.

The TCR originated in a human donor with chronic lymphocytic leukemia. The input for sequencing was PBMCs, taken after 36 months of ibrutinib treatment.

The CDR3 reads CASKKEGSVSYEQYF. In nucleotide form, the sequence is TGTGCCAGCAAGAAGGAGGGGAGTGTTTCGTACGAGCAGTACTTC. The chain uses TRBV6-5 and TRBJ2-7; perhaps TRBD2 is the D gene, with 6 bases matching. The V end loses 7 bases and the J end loses 4 bases, and a stretch of 20 bases separates them. Sequences MNHEY (CDR1) and SVGAGI (CDR2) are obtained from the germline V gene. The cysteine opens and the phenylalanine closes a CDR3 of 15 amino acids. Left in the record is the CDR3 DNA by itself, 45 bases read in frame from the first base.